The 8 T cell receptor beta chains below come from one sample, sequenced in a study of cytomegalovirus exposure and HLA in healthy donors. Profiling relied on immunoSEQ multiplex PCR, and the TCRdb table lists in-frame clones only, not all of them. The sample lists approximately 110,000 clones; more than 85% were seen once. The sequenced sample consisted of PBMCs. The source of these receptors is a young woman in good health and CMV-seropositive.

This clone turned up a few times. The CDR3 reads CASRALNTEAFF. CDR3 nucleotide sequence: TGTGCCAGCAGGGCACTGAACACTGAAGCTTTCTTT. The chain uses TRBV6-5 and TRBJ1-1; no definite D call. Germline-derived CDR1 and CDR2 are MNHEY and SVGAGI. This CDR3 is 12 amino acids long. V lost 6 bases and J lost 0, with 5 bases in between.

The CDR3 loop reads CAISGQGAGNTEAFF. CDR3 nucleotide sequence: TGTGCCATCAGCGGACAGGGGGCTGGTAACACTGAAGCTTTCTTT. The V gene is TRBV10-3, the J gene TRBJ1-1; 11 nucleotides line up with TRBD1. The CDR3 runs 15 residues. The germline V gene has CDR1 ENHRY and CDR2 SYGVKD. J gave up 2 bases and V 6 bases, and 5 bases lay outside the gene matches.

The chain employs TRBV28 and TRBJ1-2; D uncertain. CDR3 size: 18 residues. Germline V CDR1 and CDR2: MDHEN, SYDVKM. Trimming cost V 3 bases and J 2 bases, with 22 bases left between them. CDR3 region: CASSFGSPGLLRNYGYTF. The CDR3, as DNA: TGTGCCAGCAGTTTTGGGTCCCCTGGGCTGCTTCGGAACTATGGCTACACCTTC.

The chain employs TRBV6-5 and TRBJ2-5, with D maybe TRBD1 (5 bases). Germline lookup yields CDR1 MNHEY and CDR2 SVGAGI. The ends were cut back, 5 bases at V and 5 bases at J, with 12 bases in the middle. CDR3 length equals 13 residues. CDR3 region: CASSHRLMETQYF. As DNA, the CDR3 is TGTGCCAGCAGTCACAGGTTGATGGAGACCCAGTACTTC.

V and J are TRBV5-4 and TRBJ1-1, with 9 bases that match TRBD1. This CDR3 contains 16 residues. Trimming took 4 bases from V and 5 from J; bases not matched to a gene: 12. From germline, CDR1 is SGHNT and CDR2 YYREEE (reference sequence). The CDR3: CASSPYVGQGITEAFF. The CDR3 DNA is TGTGCCAGCAGCCCATATGTAGGACAGGGGATAACTGAAGCTTTCTTT. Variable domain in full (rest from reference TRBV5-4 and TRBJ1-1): ETGVTQSPTHLIKTRGQQVTLRCSSQSGHNTVSWYQQALGQGPQFIFQYYREEENGRGNFPPRFSGLQFPNYSSELNVNALELDDSALYLCASSPYVGQGITEAFFGQGTRLTVV.

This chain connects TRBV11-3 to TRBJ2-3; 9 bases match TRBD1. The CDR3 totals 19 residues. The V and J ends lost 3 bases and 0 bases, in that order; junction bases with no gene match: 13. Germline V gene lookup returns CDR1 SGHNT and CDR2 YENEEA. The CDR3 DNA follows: TGTGCCAGCAGCTTCGTCCGTGGACAGGGGCCTACTAGCACAGATACGCAGTATTTT. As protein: CASSFVRGQGPTSTDTQYF. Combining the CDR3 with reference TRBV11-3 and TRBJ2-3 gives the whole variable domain EAGVVQSPRYKIIEKKQPVAFWCNPISGHNTLYWYLQNLGQGPELLIRYENEEAVDDSQLPKDRFSAERLKGVDSTLKIQPAELGDSAVYLCASSFVRGQGPTSTDTQYFGPGTRLTVL.

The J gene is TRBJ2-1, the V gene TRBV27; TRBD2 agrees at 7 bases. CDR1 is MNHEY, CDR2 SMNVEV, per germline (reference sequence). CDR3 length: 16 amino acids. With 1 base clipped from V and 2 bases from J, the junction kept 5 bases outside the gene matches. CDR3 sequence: CASSLFGAGAYNEQFF. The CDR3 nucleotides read TGTGCCAGCAGTTTATTCGGCGCGGGGGCCTACAATGAGCAGTTCTTC.

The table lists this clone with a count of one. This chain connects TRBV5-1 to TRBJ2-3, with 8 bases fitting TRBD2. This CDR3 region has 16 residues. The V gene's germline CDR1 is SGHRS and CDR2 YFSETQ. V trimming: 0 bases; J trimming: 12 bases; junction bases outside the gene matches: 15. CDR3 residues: CASSLVPKIWGTSQYF. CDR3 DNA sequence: TGCGCCAGCAGCTTGGTGCCCAAGATTTGGGGGACTAGTCAGTATTTT.